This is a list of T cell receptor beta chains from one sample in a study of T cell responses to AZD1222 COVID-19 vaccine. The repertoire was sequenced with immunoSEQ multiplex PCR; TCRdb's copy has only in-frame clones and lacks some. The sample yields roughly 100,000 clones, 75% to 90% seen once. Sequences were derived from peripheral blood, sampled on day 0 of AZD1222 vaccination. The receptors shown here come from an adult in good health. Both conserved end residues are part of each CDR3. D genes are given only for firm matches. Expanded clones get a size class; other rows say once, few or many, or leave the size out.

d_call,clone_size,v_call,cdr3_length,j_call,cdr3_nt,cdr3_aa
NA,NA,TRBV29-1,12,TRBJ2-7,TGCAGCGCCGGTCGCCTCTACAGGGAGCAGTACTTC,CSAGRLYREQYF
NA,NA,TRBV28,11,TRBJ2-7,TGTGCCAGCAGTCGAGCCTACGAGCAGTACTTC,CASSRAYEQYF
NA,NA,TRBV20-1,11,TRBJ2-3,TGCAGTGCCCTGGAGGCGGATACGCAGTATTTT,CSALEADTQYF
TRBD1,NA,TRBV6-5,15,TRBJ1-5,TGTGCCAGCAGCCGCGATGGGACAGATAATCAGCCCCAGCATTTT,CASSRDGTDNQPQHF
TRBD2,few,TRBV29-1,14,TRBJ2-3,TGCAGCGTCGTCAGCGGGAGGGCCACAGATACGCAGTATTTT,CSVVSGRATDTQYF
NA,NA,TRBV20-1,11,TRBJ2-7,TGCAGTGCCGAGAGAACATACGAGCAGTACTTC,CSAERTYEQYF
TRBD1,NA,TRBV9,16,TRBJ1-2,TGTGCCAGCAGCGTAGTCCCAATTGGGACAGGTGGTGGCTACACCTTC,CASSVVPIGTGGGYTF
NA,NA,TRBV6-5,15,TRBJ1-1,TGTGCCAGCAGATTTTCCGGGACGGGAAACACTGAAGCTTTCTTT,CASRFSGTGNTEAFF
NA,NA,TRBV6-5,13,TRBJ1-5,TGTGCCAGCAGTTACTCATCAGCCGAGGGCCAGCATTTT,CASSYSSAEGQHF
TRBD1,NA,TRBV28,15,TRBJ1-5,TGTGCCAGCAGTTTGACCACAGGGGGCGGTCAGCCCCAGCATTTT,CASSLTTGGGQPQHF
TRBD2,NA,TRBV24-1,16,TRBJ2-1,TGTGCCACCAGTGATTTTGCTAGCGGTTCCTACAATGAGCAGTTCTTC,CATSDFASGSYNEQFF
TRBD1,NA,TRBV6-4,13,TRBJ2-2,TGTGCCAGCAGTGTCCCAGGGGGAGAGGAGCTGTTTTTT,CASSVPGGEELFF
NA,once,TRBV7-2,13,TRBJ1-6,TGTGCCAGCAGCTTTGAATCCCCGTCGGTCCTCCACTTT,CASSFESPSVLHF
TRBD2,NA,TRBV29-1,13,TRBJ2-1,TGCAGCACCGGGACTAGCGGTGGCAATGAGCAGTTCTTC,CSTGTSGGNEQFF
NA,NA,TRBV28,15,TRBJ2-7,TGTGCCAGCAGTTTCCAAGGGCCCCTCTCCTACGAGCAGTACTTC,CASSFQGPLSYEQYF
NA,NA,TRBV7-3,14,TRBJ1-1,TGTGCCAGCAGCTTAACGCCAGGGAGCACTGAAGCTTTCTTT,CASSLTPGSTEAFF
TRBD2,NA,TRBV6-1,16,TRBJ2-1,TGTGCCAGCAGTGAAGCGCGGGGGGGAGCCGGCAATGAGCAGTTCTTC,CASSEARGGAGNEQFF
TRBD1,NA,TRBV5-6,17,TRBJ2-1,TGTGCCAGCAGCTCGAAGAGACAGGGAAGCTCCTACAATGAGCAGTTCTTC,CASSSKRQGSSYNEQFF
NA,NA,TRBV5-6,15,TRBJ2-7,TGTGCCAGCAGCTCCCTGGTGGTGCAGGGGTACGAGCAGTACTTC,CASSSLVVQGYEQYF
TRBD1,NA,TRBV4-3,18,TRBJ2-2,TGCGCCAGCAGCCAACAACCCGGGACAGGGGGTAACACCGGGGAGCTGTTTTTT,CASSQQPGTGGNTGELFF
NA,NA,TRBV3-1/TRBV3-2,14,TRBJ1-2,TGTGCCAGCAGCGACCTATGGCAGGAAAATGGCTACACCTTC,CASSDLWQENGYTF
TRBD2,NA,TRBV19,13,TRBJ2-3,TGTGCCAGTAGCACGGGACTAAGGTACGAGCAGTATTTT,CASSTGLRYEQYF
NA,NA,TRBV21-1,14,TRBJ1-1,TGTGCCACCAGAACCGTTTCGACCGTATTTATGGCTTTCTTT,CATRTVSTVFMAFF
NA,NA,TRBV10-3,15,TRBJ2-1,TGTGCCATCACCCCGGGACTGGGCCCTTCGGGTGAGCAGTTCTTC,CAITPGLGPSGEQFF
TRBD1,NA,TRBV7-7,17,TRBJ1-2,TGTGCTAGCAGCTTCTCCACCACTCCTACAGGGGGCGAGGGCTACACCTTC,CASSFSTTPTGGEGYTF
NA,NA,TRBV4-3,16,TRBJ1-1,TGCGCCAGCAGCCATATATTAGGGGGTCGGGACACTGAAGCTTTCTTT,CASSHILGGRDTEAFF
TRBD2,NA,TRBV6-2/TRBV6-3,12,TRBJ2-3,TGTGCCAGCAGTACCCTAGCGGGAGAGAAGAATTTT,CASSTLAGEKNF
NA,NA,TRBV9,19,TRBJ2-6,TGTGCCAGCAGCGTAGATGGAGGAGTGGTCATAGGTGGGGCCAACGTCCTGACTTTC,CASSVDGGVVIGGANVLTF
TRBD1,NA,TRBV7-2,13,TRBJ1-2,TGTGCCAGCAGTACCGGGACAGTCAGGGGCTACACCTTC,CASSTGTVRGYTF
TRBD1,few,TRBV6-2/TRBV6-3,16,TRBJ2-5,TGTGCCAGCAGTTACCGGCCGTCAAGGGACAGAAAGACCCAGTACTTC,CASSYRPSRDRKTQYF
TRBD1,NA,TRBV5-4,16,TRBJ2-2,TGTGCCAGCAGCCTAGGACAGGGGGTTAACACCGGGGAGCTGTTTTTT,CASSLGQGVNTGELFF
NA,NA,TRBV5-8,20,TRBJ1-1,TGTGCCAGCAGCCCTTCCCTGCGGGGTCCTAAGCCCCCCCTCAACACTGAAGCTTTCTTT,CASSPSLRGPKPPLNTEAFF
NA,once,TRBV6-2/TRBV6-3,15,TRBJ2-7,TGTGCCAGCAGTTACAGGGGTGGGCGCTCTACCGAGCAGTACTTC,CASSYRGGRSTEQYF
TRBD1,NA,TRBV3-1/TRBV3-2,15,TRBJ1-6,TGTGCCAGAGAGCCAGGGGGCGCGGGGAATTCACCCCTCCACTTT,CAREPGGAGNSPLHF
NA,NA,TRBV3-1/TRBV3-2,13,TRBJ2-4,TGTGCCAGCAGCCGTCCCCCGGAGGACATTCAGTACTTC,CASSRPPEDIQYF
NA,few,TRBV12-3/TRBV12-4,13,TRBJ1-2,TGTGCCAGCAGTTTGAGGCAGAACTATGGCTACACCTTC,CASSLRQNYGYTF
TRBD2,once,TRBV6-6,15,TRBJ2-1,TGTGCCAGCAGTAACACCGGGACTAGCGGGATCGCGCAGTTCTTC,CASSNTGTSGIAQFF
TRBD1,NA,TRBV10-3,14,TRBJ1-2,TGTGCCATCAGTGAGTCGGGACAGACTTATGGCTACACCTTC,CAISESGQTYGYTF
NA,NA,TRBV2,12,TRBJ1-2,TGTGCCAGCAGACAGCTCCTCTATGGCTACACCTTC,CASRQLLYGYTF
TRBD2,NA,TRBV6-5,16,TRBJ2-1,TGTGCCAGCAGTTACTCAGGTAGCGGGGTGCTCAATGAGCAGTTCTTC,CASSYSGSGVLNEQFF
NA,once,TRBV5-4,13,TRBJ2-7,TGTGCCAGCAGGGATCGAGGGAGCTACGAGCAGTACTTC,CASRDRGSYEQYF
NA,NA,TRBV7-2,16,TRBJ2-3,TGTGCCAGCAGCTTATATGTAGGTGGGAGGACAGATACGCAGTATTTT,CASSLYVGGRTDTQYF
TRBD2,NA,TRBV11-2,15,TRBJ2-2,TGTGCCAGCAGCTCTAGCGGGTCGGTCACCGGGGAGCTGTTTTTT,CASSSSGSVTGELFF